What follows are 26 T cell receptor beta chains derived from one specimen sequenced in a study of tumor and adjacent non-tumor tissue in lung cancer. This sample's RNA came from whole unsorted tissue. TCRbeta libraries were built with three rounds of nested PCR, modified from ARM-PCR. TCRdb processed the multiplex PCR reads anew with MiXCR; each CDR3 protein has one entry. The repertoire has more than 90,000 distinct CDR3 sequences, 65% to 75% of them found once; the top ten carry around 18%. The sequenced sample consisted of lung tumor tissue. The receptors here all came from a man aged 55 to 70 with non-small cell lung cancer.

This clonotype occurred once. The conserved closing phenylalanine or tryptophan is absent in this CDR3, likely reflecting a read error. The chain carries TRBV12-3 or TRBV12-4 and TRBJ1-1; no clear D. There are 10 residues in the CDR3. V lost 8 bases and J lost 10, with 11 bases in between. This chain's CDR3 is CASFRERAFL. For the CDR3, the DNA is TGTGCCAGCTTCCGGGAAAGAGCTTTCCTT.

V usage is TRBV2 and J usage is TRBJ2-1; D possibly uses TRBD1 or TRBD2 (6 bases each). Trimming took 7 bases from V and 9 from J, leaving 19 bases between them. The germline gives CDR1 SNHLY, CDR2 FYNNEI. This CDR3 region has 14 residues. The CDR3 sequence: CASKGDGGPAEQFF. DNA for the CDR3: TGTGCCAGCAAAGGCGATGGGGGGCCGGCTGAGCAGTTCTTC.

This clonotype was recorded at least ten times. The chain joins TRBV29-1 to TRBJ2-1; 11 bases are a match to TRBD2. Germline CDR1 SQVTM, CDR2 ANQGSEA. V trimming: 7 bases; J trimming: 9 bases; junction bases outside the gene matches: 11. The CDR3 has 14 amino acids. CDR3 in amino acids: CSAKTSGTGSEQFF. The CDR3 region has the DNA TGCAGCGCAAAGACTAGCGGGACAGGGTCTGAGCAGTTCTTC.

A word on this clonotype: Sequence at one end of the junction differs from germline and may be a read error. CDR3 coding DNA: TGTGTCAGCGGCTCCGGGGCGAGCTCTATGTCACCCCTCCACTTT. Translating gives CVSGSGASSMSPLHF. This chain links TRBV5-5 with TRBJ1-6; the D gene is possibly TRBD1 (5 bases). Germline V gives CDR1 SGHKS, CDR2 YYEKEE (reference sequence). This CDR3 region has 15 residues. Using reference TRBV5-5 and TRBJ1-6 for the parts outside the CDR3, the full variable domain is DAGVTQSPTHLIKTRGQQVTLRCSPISGHKSVSWYQQVLGQGPQFIFQYYEKEERGRGNFPDRFSARQFPNYSSELNVNALLLGDSALYLCVSGSGASSMSPLHFGNGTRLTVT.

The chain employs TRBV29-1 and TRBJ2-2; the D gene could be TRBD1 or TRBD2 (5 bases each). CDR3 length: 11 amino acids. Germline V gives CDR1 SQVTM, CDR2 ANQGSEA. V lost 5 bases, J lost 7 bases, and 8 bases lay in between. This CDR3 is CSVRGVGELFF. The CDR3 DNA reads as TGCAGCGTTAGAGGGGTCGGGGAGCTGTTTTTT.

This clonotype has only one observation. The chain uses TRBV12-3 or TRBV12-4 and TRBJ2-2, with a weak D call TRBD2 (5 bases). Trimming cost V 5 bases and J 10 bases, with 17 bases left between them. The CDR3 is made up of 14 amino acids. The DNA of the CDR3 is TGTGCCAGCAGTGGGGAGTTAAACTCCGTGGAGCTGTTTTTT. Its translation: CASSGELNSVELFF.

This clonotype was seen a handful of times. The rearrangement uses TRBV28 and TRBJ1-5, with 7 bases that match TRBD1. The CDR3 length is 14 residues. CDR1 is MDHEN and CDR2 is SYDVKM in the germline V gene. After removal of 2 bases from V and 8 bases from J, the junction contained 6 bases not matched to a gene. The CDR3: CASSLDRAWKPQHF. The CDR3 DNA reads TGTGCCAGCAGTTTAGACAGGGCCTGGAAGCCCCAGCATTTT.

As regards this clonotype: A read error is possible here, since a much larger clone lies one base away. Here the CDR3 reads CSVRVPGQGTETQYF. The CDR3 nucleotides read TGCAGTGTTAGAGTCCCGGGACAGGGAACAGAGACCCAGTACTTC. This sequence joins TRBV20-1 and TRBJ2-5; TRBD1 aligns across 9 bases. Germline-derived CDR1 and CDR2 are DFQATT and SNEGSKA (reference sequence). CDR3 length: 15 amino acids.

This clonotype has a single count. Germline is not matched at one junction end, which may reflect a read error. This chain joins TRBV6-5 and TRBJ2-5, with TRBD2 matching 12 bases. CDR1 is MNHEY, CDR2 SVGAGI, per germline. The CDR3 spans 16 residues. This chain's CDR3 is CASRYPTTSGGETQYF. CDR3 coding DNA: TGTGCCAGCAGATATCCTACGACTAGCGGGGGAGAGACCCAGTACTTT.

This clonotype has just a few counts. This chain connects TRBV10-3 to TRBJ2-7, with D maybe TRBD2 (6 bases). The CDR3 loop spans 14 amino acids. Trimming shortened V by 4 bases and J by 5 bases, and 15 bases separated the two germline ends. CDR1 and CDR2 from the germline V gene are ENHRY and SYGVKD. CDR3 bases: TGTGCCATCAGTGTGGACGGGAGCGTGAACGAGCAGTACTTC. It specifies CAISVDGSVNEQYF.

The chain recombines TRBV11-1 with TRBJ2-1, with 8 bases lining up with TRBD1. The junction had 9 bases not matched to a gene; V was cut back by 7 bases and J by 4 bases. CDR3 length: 15 residues. The germline gives CDR1 SGHAT, CDR2 FQDESV (reference sequence). CDR3 loop: CASNSRTGSYNEQFF. CDR3 coding DNA: TGTGCCAGCAATTCCCGGACAGGGTCATACAATGAGCAGTTCTTC.

A remark on this clonotype: A read error may be the cause here, since a much bigger clone is one base away. The V and J genes are TRBV11-2 and TRBJ2-2; possibly TRBD1 for D (6 bases). This CDR3 comprises 14 residues. Germline CDR1 SGHAT, CDR2 FQNNGV. Here the CDR3 DNA reads TGTGCCATCAGCCTGGACAGTCAGTCCGGGGAGCTGTTTTTT. Translated: CAISLDSQSGELFF.

On this clonotype: It may be a read error: a sequence one base away is much more abundant. The chain joins TRBV28 to TRBJ2-1; TRBD2 matches 7 bases. This CDR3 comprises 16 residues. Per the germline V gene, CDR1 is MDHEN and CDR2 is SYDVKM. Trimming cost V 8 bases and J 5 bases; bases outside gene matches: 15. The CDR3 loop reads CASGPLSGILNNEQFF. The CDR3 nucleotides read TGTGCCAGCGGGCCCCTGAGCGGGATTCTCAACAATGAGCAGTTCTTC. Filled out from reference TRBV28 and TRBJ2-1, the complete variable domain reads DVKVTQSSRYLVKRTGEKVFLECVQDMDHENMFWYRQDPGLGLRLIYFSYDVKMKEKGDIPEGYSVSREKKERFSLILESASTNQTSMYLCASGPLSGILNNEQFFGPGTRLTVL.

The chain carries TRBV30 and TRBJ2-1, with 12 bases fitting TRBD2. V lost 1 base and J lost 12; bases outside the gene matches: 19. CDR1 is GTSNPN and CDR2 is SVGIG in the germline V gene (reference sequence). The length of the CDR3 is 18 residues. The CDR3 here is CAWSGVSEIRLAGVGQFF. In DNA form, the CDR3 reads TGTGCCTGGAGTGGGGTCTCCGAGATAAGACTAGCGGGAGTTGGGCAGTTCTTC. The full variable domain, in which reference TRBV30 and TRBJ2-1 provide the parts outside the CDR3, is SQTIHQWPATLVQPVGSPLSLECTVEGTSNPNLYWYRQAAGRGLQLLFYSVGIGQISSEVPQNLSASRPQDRQFILSSKKLLLSDSGFYLCAWSGVSEIRLAGVGQFFGPGTRLTVL.

J is TRBJ1-3 and V is TRBV12-3 or TRBV12-4; no reliable D call. V was pared by 2 bases and J by 5 bases, with 10 bases between. This CDR3 contains 14 residues. The CDR3 DNA reads TGTGCCAGCAGTTTATTAGGTTTTAGAAACACCATATATTTT. Encoded protein: CASSLLGFRNTIYF.

The chain employs TRBV11-3 and TRBJ2-1; D might be TRBD1 or TRBD2, each matching 6 bases. This CDR3 is built from 15 residues. Germline V gene sequence: CDR1 SGHNT, CDR2 YENEEA. The CDR3 reads CASGLLRGKGNEQFF. The CDR3 coding sequence is TGTGCTAGCGGCCTACTCAGGGGCAAAGGGAATGAGCAGTTCTTC.

This clonotype came up once. The CDR3 does not close with the conserved phenylalanine or tryptophan, likely indicating a read error. CDR3 protein: CASSQGTAYTGKLFS. In DNA, the CDR3 is TGCGCCAGCAGCCAGGGGACAGCTTACACGGGGAAGCTGTTTTCT. This chain connects TRBV4-3 to TRBJ2-2; 7 nucleotides align to TRBD1. Germline assignment: CDR1 LGHNA and CDR2 YSLEER. The CDR3 extends over 15 amino acids. Germline trimming cut 3 bases from V and 12 bases from J; bases unmatched to any gene: 13.

The chain recombines TRBV6-5 with TRBJ2-1, with unresolved D. Germline assignment: CDR1 MNHEY and CDR2 SVGAGI. The CDR3 sequence is 14 residues long. The germline V and J ends were trimmed by 6 bases and 6 bases, with 15 bases remaining between them. CDR3 DNA sequence: TGTGCCAGCAGGACATCAGGCAGCCCCAATGAGCAGTTCTTC. Its translation: CASRTSGSPNEQFF.

In this sample, this clonotype turned up many times. The chain recombines TRBV20-1 with TRBJ2-3, with 13 bases matching TRBD2. Germline loops: CDR1 DFQATT, CDR2 SNEGSKA (reference sequence). The CDR3 totals 15 residues. Unmatched junction bases numbered 7, after V lost 6 bases and J lost 4 bases. For the CDR3, the DNA is TGCAGTGCAAGCGGACTAGCGGGAGACGCAGATACGCAGTATTTT. Translated, it gives CSASGLAGDADTQYF.

Notes on this clonotype: No conserved phenylalanine or tryptophan ends this CDR3, so it is likely a read error. J is TRBJ2-5 and V is TRBV10-2, with TRBD1 matching over 9 bases. Unmatched junction bases numbered 10, after V lost 3 bases and J lost 2 bases. The germline CDR1 and CDR2 sequences are WSHSY and SAAADI. The CDR3 consists of 17 residues. In DNA, the CDR3 is TGCGCCAGCAGTGATACGGGTGGGACAGGGAGACAAGAGACCCAGTACTAC. The encoded protein is CASSDTGGTGRQETQYY.

Concerning this clonotype itself: This may arise from a read error, as a much more abundant clone is one base away. This chain links TRBV20-1 with TRBJ2-7, with D perhaps matching TRBD1 (5 bases). Trimming cost V 3 bases and J 3 bases, with 15 bases left between them. The CDR3 sequence is 14 residues long. The germline gives CDR1 DFQATT, CDR2 SNEGSKA (reference sequence). CDR3 coding DNA: TGCAGTGCTAGCATGGGGCGAATAGGCTACGAGCAGTACTTC. Protein: CSASMGRIGYEQYF.

On this clonotype: Sequence at one end of the junction differs from germline and may be a read error. The chain uses TRBV4-1 and TRBJ1-2; 9 nucleotides align to TRBD1. Germline V lookup: CDR1 MGHRA, CDR2 YSYEKL. The CDR3 is made up of 15 amino acids. The CDR3 DNA reads as TGCGCCAGCAGCCACTCACAGGGGGCTGGGGATGGCTACATCTTC. Translation: CASSHSQGAGDGYIF.

This clonotype occurred a few times. The junction does not match germline at one end; this may be a read error. This chain connects TRBV5-5 to TRBJ2-7; TRBD1 or TRBD2 may be the D gene (5 bases each). The CDR3 sequence is 14 residues long. Germline CDR1 reads SGHKS; CDR2 reads YYEKEE (reference sequence). CDR3 DNA sequence: TGTGCCAGCAGCTTGATCAACGGGGCCTACGAGCACTACTTC. This translates into CASSLINGAYEHYF.

Worth noting for this clonotype: A read error is possible here, since a much larger clone lies one base away. The V call is TRBV10-3, the J call TRBJ1-3; a possible D gene is TRBD1 (5 bases). V shed 9 bases and J shed 0 bases, with 9 bases lying between them. Per germline, CDR1 ENHRY and CDR2 SYGVKD. The CDR3 sequence is 13 residues long. The CDR3 region has the DNA TGTGCCATATGGACATCCTCTGGAAACACCATATATTTT. This gives the protein CAIWTSSGNTIYF.

This clonotype was detected ten times or more. The chain links TRBV13 to TRBJ2-2; unclear D gene. Trimming took off 2 bases at V and 2 bases at J, with 6 bases between the two ends. Germline CDR1 reads PRHDT; CDR2 reads FYEKMQ (reference sequence). The CDR3 runs 14 residues. This CDR3 reads CASSLMGNTGELFF. CDR3 DNA sequence: TGTGCCAGCAGCTTAATGGGTAACACCGGGGAGCTGTTTTTT.

About this clonotype itself: One end of the junction is discordant with germline, which a read error may explain. This rearrangement joins TRBV2 to TRBJ1-5; D gene uncertain. CDR1 is SNHLY, CDR2 FYNNEI, per germline. The length of the CDR3 is 15 residues. CDR3 amino acids: CVSSGIWVSNQPQHF. The CDR3 DNA follows: TGTGTCAGCAGTGGGATTTGGGTTAGCAATCAGCCCCAGCATTTT.